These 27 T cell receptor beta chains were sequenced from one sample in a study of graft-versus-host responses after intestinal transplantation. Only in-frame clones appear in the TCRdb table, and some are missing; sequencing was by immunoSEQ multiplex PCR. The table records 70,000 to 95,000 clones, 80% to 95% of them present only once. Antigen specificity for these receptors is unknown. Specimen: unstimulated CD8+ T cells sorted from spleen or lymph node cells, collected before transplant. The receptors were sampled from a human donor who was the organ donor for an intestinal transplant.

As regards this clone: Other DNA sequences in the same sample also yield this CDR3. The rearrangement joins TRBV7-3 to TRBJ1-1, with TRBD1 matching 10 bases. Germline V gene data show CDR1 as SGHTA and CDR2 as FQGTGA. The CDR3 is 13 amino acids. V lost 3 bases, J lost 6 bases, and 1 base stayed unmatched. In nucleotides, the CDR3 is TGTGCCAGCAGCTTGACAGGGGGCGCTGAAGCTTTCTTT. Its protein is CASSLTGGAEAFF.

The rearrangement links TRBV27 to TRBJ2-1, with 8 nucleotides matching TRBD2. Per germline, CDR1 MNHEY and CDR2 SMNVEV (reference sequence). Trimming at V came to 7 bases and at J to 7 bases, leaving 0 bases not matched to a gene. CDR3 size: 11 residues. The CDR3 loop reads CASTGGNEQFF. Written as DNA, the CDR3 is TGTGCCAGCACGGGGGGGAATGAGCAGTTCTTC.

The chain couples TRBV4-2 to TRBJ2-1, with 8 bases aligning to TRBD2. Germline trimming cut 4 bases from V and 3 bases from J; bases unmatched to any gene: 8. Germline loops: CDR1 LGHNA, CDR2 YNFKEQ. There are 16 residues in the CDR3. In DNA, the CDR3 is TGTGCCAGCAGCCGGTTCAATCGGGGGGGCTACAATGAGCAGTTCTTC. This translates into CASSRFNRGGYNEQFF.

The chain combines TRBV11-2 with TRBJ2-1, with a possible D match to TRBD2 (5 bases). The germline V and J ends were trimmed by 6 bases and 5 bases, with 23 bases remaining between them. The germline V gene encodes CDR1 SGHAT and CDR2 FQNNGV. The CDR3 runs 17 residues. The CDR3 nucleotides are TGTGCCAGCAGTTCCCGAACTTACCAGCGGAACCACAATGAGCAGTTCTTC. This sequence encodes CASSSRTYQRNHNEQFF.

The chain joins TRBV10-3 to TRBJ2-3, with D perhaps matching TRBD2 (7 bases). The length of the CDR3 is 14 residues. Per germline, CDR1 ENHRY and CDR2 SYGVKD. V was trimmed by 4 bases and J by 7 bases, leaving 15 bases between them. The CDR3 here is CAISGGGFGNTQYF. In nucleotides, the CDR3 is TGTGCCATCAGTGGGGGGGGCTTTGGAAATACGCAGTATTTT.

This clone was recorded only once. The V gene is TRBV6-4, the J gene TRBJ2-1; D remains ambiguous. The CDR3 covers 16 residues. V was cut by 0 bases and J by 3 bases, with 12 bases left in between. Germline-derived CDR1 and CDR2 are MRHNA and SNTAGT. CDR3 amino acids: CASSDSRYSSYNEQFF. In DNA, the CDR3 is TGTGCCAGCAGTGACTCGAGGTATTCCAGCTACAATGAGCAGTTCTTC.

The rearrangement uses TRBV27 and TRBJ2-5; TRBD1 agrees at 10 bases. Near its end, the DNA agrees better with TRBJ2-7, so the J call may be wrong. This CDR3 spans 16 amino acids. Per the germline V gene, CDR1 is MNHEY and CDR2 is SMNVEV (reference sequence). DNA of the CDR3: TGTGCCAGCAGTTTAGGACAGGGGGGCGGACGGCACGAGCAGTACTTC. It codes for CASSLGQGGGRHEQYF.

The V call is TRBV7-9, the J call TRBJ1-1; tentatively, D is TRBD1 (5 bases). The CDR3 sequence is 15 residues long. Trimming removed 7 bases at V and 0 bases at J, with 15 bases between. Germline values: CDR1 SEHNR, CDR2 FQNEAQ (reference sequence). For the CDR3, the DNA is TGTGCCAGCAAGAGAGGAGGGGCCCTGAACACTGAAGCTTTCTTT. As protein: CASKRGGALNTEAFF.

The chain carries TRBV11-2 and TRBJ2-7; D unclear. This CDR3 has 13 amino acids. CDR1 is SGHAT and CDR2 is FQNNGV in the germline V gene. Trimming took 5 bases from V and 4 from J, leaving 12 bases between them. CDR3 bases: TGTGCCAGCAGCGCCCCGGAGTCGTACGAGCAGTACTTC. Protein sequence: CASSAPESYEQYF.

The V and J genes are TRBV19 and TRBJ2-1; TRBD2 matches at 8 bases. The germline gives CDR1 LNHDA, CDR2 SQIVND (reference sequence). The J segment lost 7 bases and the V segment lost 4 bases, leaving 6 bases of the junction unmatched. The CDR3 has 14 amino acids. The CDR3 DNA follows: TGTGCCAGTAGTACCTTCGGACTAGCTAATGAGCAGTTCTTC. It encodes CASSTFGLANEQFF.

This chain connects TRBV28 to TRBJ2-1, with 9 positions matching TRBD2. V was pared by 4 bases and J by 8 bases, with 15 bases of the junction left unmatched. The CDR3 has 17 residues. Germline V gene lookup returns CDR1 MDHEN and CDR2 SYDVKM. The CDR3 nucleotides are TGTGCCAGCAGTTACCCCCCCGGCGGGAGGGTAGTCTATGAGCAGTTCTTC. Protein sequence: CASSYPPGGRVVYEQFF.

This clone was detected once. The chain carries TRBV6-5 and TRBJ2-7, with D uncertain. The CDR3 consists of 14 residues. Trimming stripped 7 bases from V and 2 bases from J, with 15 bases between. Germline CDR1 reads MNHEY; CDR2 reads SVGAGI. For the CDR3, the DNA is TGTGCCAGCAACCCTCAGGTCGGCGCCTACGAGCAGTACTTC. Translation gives CASNPQVGAYEQYF.

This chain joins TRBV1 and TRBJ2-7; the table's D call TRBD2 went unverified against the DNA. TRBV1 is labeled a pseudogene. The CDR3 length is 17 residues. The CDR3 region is CTSSRPGTSGRSYEQYF. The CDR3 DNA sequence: TGCACCAGCAGCCGTCCCGGGACTAGCGGGCGCTCCTACGAGCAGTACTTC.

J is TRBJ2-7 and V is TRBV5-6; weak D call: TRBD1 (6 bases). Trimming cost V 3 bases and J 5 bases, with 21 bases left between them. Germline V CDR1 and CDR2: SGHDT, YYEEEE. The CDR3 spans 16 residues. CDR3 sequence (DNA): TGTGCCAGCAGCTCGCCATACAGGGAGAGAGAGAACGAGCAGTACTTC. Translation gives CASSSPYRERENEQYF.

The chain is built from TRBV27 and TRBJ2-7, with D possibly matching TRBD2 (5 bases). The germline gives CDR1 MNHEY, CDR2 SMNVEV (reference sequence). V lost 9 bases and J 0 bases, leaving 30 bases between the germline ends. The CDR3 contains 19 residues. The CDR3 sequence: CARHSGYQIPAVSSYEQYF. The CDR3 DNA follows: TGTGCCAGGCACTCAGGTTACCAGATACCAGCGGTTAGCTCCTACGAGCAGTACTTC.

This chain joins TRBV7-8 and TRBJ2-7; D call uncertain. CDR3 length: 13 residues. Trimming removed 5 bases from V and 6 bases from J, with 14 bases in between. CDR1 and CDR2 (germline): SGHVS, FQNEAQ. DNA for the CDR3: TGTGCCAGCAGCCTATCCCTAATCTCCGAGCAGTACTTC. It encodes CASSLSLISEQYF.

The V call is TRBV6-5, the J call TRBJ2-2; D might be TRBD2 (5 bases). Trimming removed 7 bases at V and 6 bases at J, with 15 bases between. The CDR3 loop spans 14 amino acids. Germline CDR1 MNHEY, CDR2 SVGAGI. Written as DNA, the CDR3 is TGTGCCAGCAACACCGGGGATTTCCCCGGGGAGCTGTTTTTT. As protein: CASNTGDFPGELFF.

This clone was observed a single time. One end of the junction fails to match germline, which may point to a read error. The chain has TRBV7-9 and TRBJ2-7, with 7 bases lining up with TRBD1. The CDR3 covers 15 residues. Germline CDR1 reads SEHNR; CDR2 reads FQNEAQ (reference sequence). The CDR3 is CASSSLDRLTYKQYF. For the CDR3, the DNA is TGTGCCAGCAGCTCCTTGGACAGGCTTACCTACAAGCAGTACTTC.

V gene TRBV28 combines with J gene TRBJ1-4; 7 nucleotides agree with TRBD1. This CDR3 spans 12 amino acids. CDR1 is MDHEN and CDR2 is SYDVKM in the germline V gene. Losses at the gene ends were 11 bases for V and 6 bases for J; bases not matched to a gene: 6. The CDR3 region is CAHRGGDEKLFF. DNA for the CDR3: TGTGCCCACAGGGGCGGGGATGAAAAACTGTTTTTT. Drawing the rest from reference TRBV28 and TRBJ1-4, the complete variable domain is DVKVTQSSRYLVKRTGEKVFLECVQDMDHENMFWYRQDPGLGLRLIYFSYDVKMKEKGDIPEGYSVSREKKERFSLILESASTNQTSMYLCAHRGGDEKLFFGSGTQLSVL.

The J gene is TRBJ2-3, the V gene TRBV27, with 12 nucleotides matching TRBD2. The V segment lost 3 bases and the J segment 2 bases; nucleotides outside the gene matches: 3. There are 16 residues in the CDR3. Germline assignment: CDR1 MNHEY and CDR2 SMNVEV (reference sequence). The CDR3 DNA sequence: TGTGCCAGCAGTTTGGGGACTAGCGGGTCCACAGATACGCAGTATTTT. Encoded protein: CASSLGTSGSTDTQYF.

The CDR3 sequence: CASSGASYEQYF. CDR3 DNA sequence: TGTGCCAGCAGTGGGGCCTCCTACGAGCAGTACTTC. The chain carries TRBV6-1 and TRBJ2-7; D gene unclear. The CDR3 spans 12 residues. V lost 4 bases and J 0 bases, leaving 4 bases between the germline ends. The V gene's germline CDR1 is MNHNS and CDR2 SASEGT.

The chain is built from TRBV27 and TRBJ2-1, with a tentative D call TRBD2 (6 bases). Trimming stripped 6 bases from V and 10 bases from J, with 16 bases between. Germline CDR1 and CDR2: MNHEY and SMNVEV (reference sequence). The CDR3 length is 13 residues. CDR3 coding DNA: TGTGCCAGCAGCCCCGGCCCTAGCGTAGAGCAGTTCTTC. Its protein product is CASSPGPSVEQFF.

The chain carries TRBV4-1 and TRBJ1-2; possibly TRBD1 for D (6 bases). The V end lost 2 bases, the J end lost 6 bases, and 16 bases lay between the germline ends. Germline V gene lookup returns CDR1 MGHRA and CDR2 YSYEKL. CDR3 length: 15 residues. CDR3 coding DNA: TGCGCCAGCAGCCAATTAGGGCAGGGGATGGATGGCTACACCTTC. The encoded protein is CASSQLGQGMDGYTF.

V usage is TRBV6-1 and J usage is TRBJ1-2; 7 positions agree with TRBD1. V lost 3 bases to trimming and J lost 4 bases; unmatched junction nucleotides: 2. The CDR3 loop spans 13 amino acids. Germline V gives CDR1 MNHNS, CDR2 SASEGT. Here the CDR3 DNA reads TGTGCCAGCAGTGAGACAGGGACCTATGGCTACACCTTC. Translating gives CASSETGTYGYTF.

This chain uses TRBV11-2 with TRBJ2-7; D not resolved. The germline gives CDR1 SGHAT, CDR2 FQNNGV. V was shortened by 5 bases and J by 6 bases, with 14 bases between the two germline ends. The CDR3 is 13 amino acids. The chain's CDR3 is CASSPHLASEQYF. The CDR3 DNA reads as TGTGCCAGCAGCCCACACCTCGCTAGCGAGCAGTACTTC.

The CDR3 sequence: CASSQYRDPYEKLFF. The CDR3 nucleotides are TGCGCCAGCAGCCAGTACAGGGACCCCTATGAAAAACTGTTTTTT. This chain joins TRBV4-3 and TRBJ1-4, with D tentatively TRBD1 (6 bases). Trimming left V 3 bases short and J 6 bases short, with 14 bases between. The CDR3 length is 15 residues. Germline CDR1 is LGHNA and CDR2 is YSLEER.

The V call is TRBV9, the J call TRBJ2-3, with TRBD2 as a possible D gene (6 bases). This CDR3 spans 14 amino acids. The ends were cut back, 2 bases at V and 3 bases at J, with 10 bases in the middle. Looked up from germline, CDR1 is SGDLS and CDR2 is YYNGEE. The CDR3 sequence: CASSVRGATDTQYF. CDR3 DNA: TGTGCCAGCAGCGTGCGGGGAGCGACAGATACGCAGTATTTT.